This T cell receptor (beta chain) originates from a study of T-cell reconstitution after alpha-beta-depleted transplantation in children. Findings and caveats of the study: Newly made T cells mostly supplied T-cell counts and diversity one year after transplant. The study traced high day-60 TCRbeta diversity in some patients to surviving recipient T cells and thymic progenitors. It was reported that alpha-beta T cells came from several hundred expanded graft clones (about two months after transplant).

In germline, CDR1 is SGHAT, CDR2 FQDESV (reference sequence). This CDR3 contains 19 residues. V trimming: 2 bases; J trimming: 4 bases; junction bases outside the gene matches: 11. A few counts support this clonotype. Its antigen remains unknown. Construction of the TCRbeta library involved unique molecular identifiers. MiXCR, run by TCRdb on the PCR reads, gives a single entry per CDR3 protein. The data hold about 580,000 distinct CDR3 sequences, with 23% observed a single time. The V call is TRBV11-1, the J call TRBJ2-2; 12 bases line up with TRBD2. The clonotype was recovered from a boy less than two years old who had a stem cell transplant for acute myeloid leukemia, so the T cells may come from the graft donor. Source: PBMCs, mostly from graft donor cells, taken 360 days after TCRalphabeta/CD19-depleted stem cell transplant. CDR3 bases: TGTGCCAGCAGCTTACCCACTCGCCCTAGCGGGGGGGCCACCGGGGAGCTGTTTTTT. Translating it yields CASSLPTRPSGGATGELFF.